This entry concerns a single TCR beta chain. Its antigen remains unidentified. This entry comes from a study of cytotoxic CD8 clonotypes in ibrutinib-treated CLL. Libraries were prepared by immunoSEQ multiplex PCR; TCRdb keeps only in-frame clonotypes and omits some of them. Found here are hundreds of thousands of clones, 80% of them singletons; the top ten hold 6.7%. The study, taken as a whole, reports: For progressing versus sustained-remission patients, sampling times were not the same. Clonality showed a rise at ibrutinib response that reversed toward baseline at progression.

V shed 4 bases and J shed 4 bases, with 17 bases lying between them. There are 15 residues in the CDR3. CDR1 is SGDLS, CDR2 YYNGEE, per germline. The sample here was PBMCs, taken before ibrutinib treatment. The chain has TRBV9 and TRBJ1-2; D unclear. This TCR derives from a human donor with chronic lymphocytic leukemia. In nucleotides, the CDR3 is TGTGCCAGCAGCACGACTGAAGACGGGATCTATGGCTACACCTTC. Its protein product is CASSTTEDGIYGYTF.